This TCR beta chain was identified in a study of shared clonotypes between healthy human individuals. About the study: Each donor had three CD4 naive, three CD4 memory, two CD8 naive and one CD8 memory plate. Study-level points and caveats: Clonotypes shared by all four sorted-subset donors had higher generation probabilities than non-shared clonotypes. With several donors compared, around 4.7% of naive CD4 clonotypes were shared.

Losses at the gene ends were 3 bases for V and 1 base for J; bases not matched to a gene: 7. The V gene's germline CDR1 is LNHDA and CDR2 SQIVND (reference sequence). CDR3 length: 17 residues. The method was immunoSEQ multiplex PCR; TCRdb's version includes in-frame clones alone and lacks a portion of them. The table shows 2 million to 2.5 million clones, with around 93% occurring only once. CD4+ cells yielded CD45RA+ naive and CD45RA-negative memory subsets. Points on this clone: Its antigen is as yet unknown.

The sequencing input was naive CD4+ T cells from PBMCs. Noted subset: CD45RA+ positively selected. This clonotype originated in a man between 18 and 29 years old in good health. Some clones in this sample may be carry-over from other donors' samples. The chain joins TRBV19 to TRBJ2-3; the match to TRBD2 covers 10 bases. CDR3 sequence: CASSIALAGVGTDTQYF. Written as DNA, the CDR3 is TGTGCCAGTAGTATCGCCCTAGCGGGAGTCGGCACAGATACGCAGTATTTT. Drawing the rest from reference TRBV19 and TRBJ2-3, the complete variable domain is DGGITQSPKYLFRKEGQNVTLSCEQNLNHDAMYWYRQDPGQGLRLIYYSQIVNDFQKGDIAEGYSVSREKKESFPLTVTSAQKNPTAFYLCASSIALAGVGTDTQYFGPGTRLTVL.